This T cell receptor beta chain stems from a study of radiation and T cells in renal cell carcinoma (dated by TCRdb to 2018 to 2020). Study-wide context: The samples were drawn from a clinical trial, where primary renal cell carcinomas were treated with 15 Gy of stereotactic body radiation therapy and then removed by nephrectomy 4 weeks afterward. A total of about 4 million unique CDR3 nucleotide sequences, encoding 2.5 million to 3 million unique CDR3 amino acid sequences, were found across all 55 or so samples. In total, 53 samples, comprising 26 tumors and 27 peripheral blood samples, were subjected to TCR beta sequencing. What the research found in general, with its limitations: Because pretreatment tumor biopsies were not available, the study could not determine whether clonotypes were already present within the tumor at baseline. Tracking of blood repertoire dynamics stopped at roughly four weeks after treatment, with no follow-up past that point. In blood, the top tumor clonotypes increased between baseline and 2 weeks post-radiation and then shrank by 4 weeks, which suggests that tumor-resident clones expanded only transiently. With a single-armed trial design, the study had no way to address how radiation dose or scheduling affects the TCR repertoire.

Following the manufacturer's recommendations, the immunoSEQ kit was used to generate TCR beta libraries from genomic DNA. For library preparation, a first multiplex PCR was performed with proprietary primers, followed by a second PCR in which unique barcodes were added, and bead cleanups were performed after each round. Each sample batch included a kit-provided positive control reaction and a negative control reaction. The final libraries were assessed on an Agilent 4200 TapeStation D1000 ScreenTape, pooled by volume, and quantified by qPCR. An Illumina NextSeq500 fitted with a MidOutput 150-cycle cartridge performed the sequencing, running 156 Read1 cycles and 15 Index1 cycles with the kit's custom primers. The pooled library was loaded at about 0.98 pM, with a 20% PhiX control spiked in. The original pipeline was this. Vendor-processed data were analyzed in R, with a clonotype defined as all T cells sharing the same CDR3 nucleotide sequence. In the clone abundance analyses, frequencies in each sample were normalized to that sample's 10,000 most abundant clones. Before analysis, public T cell clones were removed, and these numbered fewer than five per sample on average. A difference in abundance of at least 32-fold between compartments was used to define tumor-enriched and baseline blood-enriched clonotypes. A beta-binomial differential abundance model was used to identify clonotypes that were expanded or contracted between blood time points. Tumor-blood repertoire similarity was measured with the Baroni-Urbani and Buser coefficient, and groups were compared using two-tailed Wilcoxon tests in R. TCRdb limited this immuneACCESS table to in-frame rearrangements with V and J called. A share of clones is missing; checked studies link under half to unresolved V genes, and the rest is unexplained. The V and J calls and clone size are taken from that table; D and trimming were inferred from the DNA. In this sample the table shows around 140,000 clones, about 85% of which occur a single time. Around 4% of the sample is held by the ten biggest clonotypes.

Measured from the cysteine to the phenylalanine, the CDR3 is 20 residues long. Only the CDR3 region is kept as DNA, spanning 60 bases read in frame from base 1. After removal of 0 bases from V and 0 bases from J, the junction retains 8 bases not matched to a gene. The germline V gene (reference sequence) specifies MNHEY as CDR1 and SMNVEV as CDR2. With regard to this clone: No cognate antigen has been identified for it. No quality values exist for individual bases; no much larger clone is one base distant.

Read against the paper, the sample's time point label means: baseline pretreatment blood. What this sample's treatment or condition label stands for: 15 Gy SBRT to primary tumor, nephrectomy 4 weeks later. To track tumor-enriched clonotypes, serial peripheral blood was sampled from radiation-treated patients at baseline and at 2 weeks and 4 weeks after SBRT. All patients had renal cell carcinoma with clear cell pathology. Genomic DNA for TCR sequencing was prepared using the QIAamp DNA Blood Mini Kit (Qiagen). Only samples passing all quality control checks were included in the analyses. The rearranged chain carries TRBV27 and TRBJ2-7; 16 nucleotides in the junction match TRBD2. The receptor comes from a woman in her 70s with renal cell carcinoma. Material: blood, obtained from a patient whose treatment included radiotherapy and nephrectomy. The nucleotide sequence is given as TGTGCCAGCAGTTTATCGTCTTTGGGACTAGCGGGGGGGGGCTCCTACGAGCAGTACTTC. Protein translation: CASSLSSLGLAGGGSYEQYF.